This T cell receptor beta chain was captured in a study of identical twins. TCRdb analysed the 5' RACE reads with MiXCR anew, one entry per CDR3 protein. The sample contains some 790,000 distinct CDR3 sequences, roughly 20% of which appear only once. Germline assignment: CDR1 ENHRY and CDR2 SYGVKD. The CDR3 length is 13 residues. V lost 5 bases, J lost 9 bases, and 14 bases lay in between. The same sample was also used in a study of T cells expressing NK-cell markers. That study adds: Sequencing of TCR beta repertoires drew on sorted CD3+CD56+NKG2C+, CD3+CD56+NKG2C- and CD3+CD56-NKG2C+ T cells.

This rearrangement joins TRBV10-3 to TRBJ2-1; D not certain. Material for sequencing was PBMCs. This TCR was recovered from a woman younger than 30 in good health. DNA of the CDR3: TGTGCCATCAGTTTTAATATGCGGAGTGAGCAGTTCTTC. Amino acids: CAISFNMRSEQFF.